The TCR beta chain under discussion was sequenced for a study of CD8+ T cells in alopecia areata. Sequencing relied on a cDNA template that was reverse transcribed from extracted RNA. Libraries were prepared by immunoSEQ multiplex PCR; TCRdb keeps only in-frame clonotypes and omits some of them. The table includes about 99,000 clones, under 90% detected once. Germline values: CDR1 SEHNR, CDR2 FQNEAQ (reference sequence). V lost 4 bases to trimming and J lost 6 bases, with 19 bases between them. The CDR3 is 15 amino acids. Treatment in this sample: oral pan-JAK inhibitor, 5-10 mg twice daily. The source of this sequence is a human donor with alopecia areata. This chain joins TRBV7-9 and TRBJ2-7, with D possibly matching TRBD1 (6 bases). Sequences were derived from CD8+ T cells sorted from blood, sampled between weeks 30 and 35, from a patient treated with tofacitinib. CDR3 in amino acids: CASSSPGHRAGEQYF. The DNA of the CDR3 is TGTGCCAGCAGCTCCCCGGGACACCGTGCCGGCGAGCAGTACTTC.